This is a list of T cell receptor beta chains from one sample in a study of T cell repertoires in cytomegalovirus infection. TCRdb independently ran MiXCR on the reads; one entry per CDR3 protein. This table has about 480,000 distinct CDR3 sequences, about 33% appearing once. Their specific antigens are unknown. The sample in question was cultured PBMCs, obtained from culture after CMV antigen stimulation. The receptor set was obtained from a human donor in good health (CMV status not recorded). Some clones in this sample may be carry-over from other donors' samples. Each CDR3 is given without its conserved first and last residue. The D gene is left open where the match is weak.

>TRBJ2-1|TRBD2|TRBV12-3/TRBV12-4
ASSLAQGLVSGEQF
>TRBJ1-2|-|TRBV24-1
ATSRPGGYGYT
>TRBJ2-3|-|TRBV20-1
SASAQRRITDTQY
>TRBJ2-5|-|TRBV7-3
ASRSSAAQETQY
>TRBJ1-2|-|TRBV7-2
ASSSFSGPYGYT
>TRBJ2-6|-|TRBV6-8
ASSTQTGSPGANVLT
>TRBJ2-3|TRBD2|TRBV4-2
ASSQSLAGGEDTQY
>TRBJ2-5|-|TRBV28
ASSGFESLGTQY
>TRBJ2-3|TRBD1|TRBV10-3
AISVLQGITSTDTQY
>TRBJ2-1|-|TRBV10-3
AISELADNNEQF
>TRBJ1-2|TRBD1|TRBV10-3
ATEGQGTYGYT
>TRBJ2-7|TRBD1|TRBV6-5
ASRPRQGVEQY
>TRBJ1-1|-|TRBV12-3/TRBV12-4
ASNGLGRSYQGTEAF
>TRBJ2-1|-|TRBV12-3/TRBV12-4
ASSFGEQF
>TRBJ2-1|-|TRBV29-1
SVDGGASYNEQF
>TRBJ2-3|-|TRBV11-2
ASSLDPLSTDTQY
>TRBJ2-6|TRBD1|TRBV6-1
AVQGAVGNVLT
>TRBJ1-4|-|TRBV6-2/TRBV6-3
ASSSLDDPLTNEKLF
>TRBJ1-3|-|TRBV6-5
ASTGGRSGNTIY
>TRBJ1-5|-|TRBV19
ASSIQDSNQPQH
>TRBJ2-2|-|TRBV11-2
ASSLEPNTGELF
>TRBJ1-4|-|TRBV19
ASSLRTRTNEKLF
>TRBJ1-5|-|TRBV30
AWSKGRDQPQH
>TRBJ2-2|TRBD2|TRBV28
ASSSGSDTGELF
>TRBJ1-1|-|TRBV30
AWSVRSGSSGAEAF
>TRBJ2-1|-|TRBV5-5
ASSLVGGITNEQF
>TRBJ2-1|TRBD2|TRBV15
ATSTLAGGKYNEQF
>TRBJ2-1|-|TRBV19
ASSIVAESYNEQF
>TRBJ2-1|TRBD1|TRBV28
ASSSAGTGLNEQF
>TRBJ2-3|TRBD1|TRBV27
ASSLRTGGASDTQY
>TRBJ2-5|-|TRBV7-2
ASSLAGARGETQY
>TRBJ1-6|TRBD1|TRBV20-1
SARGETGGNSPLH
>TRBJ1-6|-|TRBV20-1
SARASGDGSPLH
>TRBJ2-7|TRBD2|TRBV5-1
ASRSGTSNSEQY
>TRBJ1-4|-|TRBV7-2
ASSLGSGWDEKLF
>TRBJ2-5|TRBD2|TRBV27
ASRPTPAGDPRAQY
>TRBJ2-1|-|TRBV7-2
ASSLTRNVFGEQF
>TRBJ2-5|TRBD1|TRBV23-1
ASSPTDREETQY
>TRBJ2-5|-|TRBV7-2
ASNQGVGKETQY
>TRBJ2-2|-|TRBV7-9
ASSLEGRYTGELF
>TRBJ2-5|TRBD2|TRBV12-3/TRBV12-4
ASSSETSGRRETQY
>TRBJ2-1|TRBD2|TRBV19
ASSGPGLDTINEQF
>TRBJ2-5|-|TRBV29-1
SVEGGRVETQY
>TRBJ1-5|TRBD1|TRBV28
ASSLPGQGQPQH
>TRBJ2-1|-|TRBV2
ASREPREQF
>TRBJ2-1|-|TRBV18
ASSPGTRVNEQF
>TRBJ2-3|-|TRBV6-2/TRBV6-3
ASSYIGGAFDTQY
>TRBJ2-1|TRBD2|TRBV24-1
ATSDSSGRVDNEQF
>TRBJ2-5|-|TRBV7-8
ASSSIISGHQETQY